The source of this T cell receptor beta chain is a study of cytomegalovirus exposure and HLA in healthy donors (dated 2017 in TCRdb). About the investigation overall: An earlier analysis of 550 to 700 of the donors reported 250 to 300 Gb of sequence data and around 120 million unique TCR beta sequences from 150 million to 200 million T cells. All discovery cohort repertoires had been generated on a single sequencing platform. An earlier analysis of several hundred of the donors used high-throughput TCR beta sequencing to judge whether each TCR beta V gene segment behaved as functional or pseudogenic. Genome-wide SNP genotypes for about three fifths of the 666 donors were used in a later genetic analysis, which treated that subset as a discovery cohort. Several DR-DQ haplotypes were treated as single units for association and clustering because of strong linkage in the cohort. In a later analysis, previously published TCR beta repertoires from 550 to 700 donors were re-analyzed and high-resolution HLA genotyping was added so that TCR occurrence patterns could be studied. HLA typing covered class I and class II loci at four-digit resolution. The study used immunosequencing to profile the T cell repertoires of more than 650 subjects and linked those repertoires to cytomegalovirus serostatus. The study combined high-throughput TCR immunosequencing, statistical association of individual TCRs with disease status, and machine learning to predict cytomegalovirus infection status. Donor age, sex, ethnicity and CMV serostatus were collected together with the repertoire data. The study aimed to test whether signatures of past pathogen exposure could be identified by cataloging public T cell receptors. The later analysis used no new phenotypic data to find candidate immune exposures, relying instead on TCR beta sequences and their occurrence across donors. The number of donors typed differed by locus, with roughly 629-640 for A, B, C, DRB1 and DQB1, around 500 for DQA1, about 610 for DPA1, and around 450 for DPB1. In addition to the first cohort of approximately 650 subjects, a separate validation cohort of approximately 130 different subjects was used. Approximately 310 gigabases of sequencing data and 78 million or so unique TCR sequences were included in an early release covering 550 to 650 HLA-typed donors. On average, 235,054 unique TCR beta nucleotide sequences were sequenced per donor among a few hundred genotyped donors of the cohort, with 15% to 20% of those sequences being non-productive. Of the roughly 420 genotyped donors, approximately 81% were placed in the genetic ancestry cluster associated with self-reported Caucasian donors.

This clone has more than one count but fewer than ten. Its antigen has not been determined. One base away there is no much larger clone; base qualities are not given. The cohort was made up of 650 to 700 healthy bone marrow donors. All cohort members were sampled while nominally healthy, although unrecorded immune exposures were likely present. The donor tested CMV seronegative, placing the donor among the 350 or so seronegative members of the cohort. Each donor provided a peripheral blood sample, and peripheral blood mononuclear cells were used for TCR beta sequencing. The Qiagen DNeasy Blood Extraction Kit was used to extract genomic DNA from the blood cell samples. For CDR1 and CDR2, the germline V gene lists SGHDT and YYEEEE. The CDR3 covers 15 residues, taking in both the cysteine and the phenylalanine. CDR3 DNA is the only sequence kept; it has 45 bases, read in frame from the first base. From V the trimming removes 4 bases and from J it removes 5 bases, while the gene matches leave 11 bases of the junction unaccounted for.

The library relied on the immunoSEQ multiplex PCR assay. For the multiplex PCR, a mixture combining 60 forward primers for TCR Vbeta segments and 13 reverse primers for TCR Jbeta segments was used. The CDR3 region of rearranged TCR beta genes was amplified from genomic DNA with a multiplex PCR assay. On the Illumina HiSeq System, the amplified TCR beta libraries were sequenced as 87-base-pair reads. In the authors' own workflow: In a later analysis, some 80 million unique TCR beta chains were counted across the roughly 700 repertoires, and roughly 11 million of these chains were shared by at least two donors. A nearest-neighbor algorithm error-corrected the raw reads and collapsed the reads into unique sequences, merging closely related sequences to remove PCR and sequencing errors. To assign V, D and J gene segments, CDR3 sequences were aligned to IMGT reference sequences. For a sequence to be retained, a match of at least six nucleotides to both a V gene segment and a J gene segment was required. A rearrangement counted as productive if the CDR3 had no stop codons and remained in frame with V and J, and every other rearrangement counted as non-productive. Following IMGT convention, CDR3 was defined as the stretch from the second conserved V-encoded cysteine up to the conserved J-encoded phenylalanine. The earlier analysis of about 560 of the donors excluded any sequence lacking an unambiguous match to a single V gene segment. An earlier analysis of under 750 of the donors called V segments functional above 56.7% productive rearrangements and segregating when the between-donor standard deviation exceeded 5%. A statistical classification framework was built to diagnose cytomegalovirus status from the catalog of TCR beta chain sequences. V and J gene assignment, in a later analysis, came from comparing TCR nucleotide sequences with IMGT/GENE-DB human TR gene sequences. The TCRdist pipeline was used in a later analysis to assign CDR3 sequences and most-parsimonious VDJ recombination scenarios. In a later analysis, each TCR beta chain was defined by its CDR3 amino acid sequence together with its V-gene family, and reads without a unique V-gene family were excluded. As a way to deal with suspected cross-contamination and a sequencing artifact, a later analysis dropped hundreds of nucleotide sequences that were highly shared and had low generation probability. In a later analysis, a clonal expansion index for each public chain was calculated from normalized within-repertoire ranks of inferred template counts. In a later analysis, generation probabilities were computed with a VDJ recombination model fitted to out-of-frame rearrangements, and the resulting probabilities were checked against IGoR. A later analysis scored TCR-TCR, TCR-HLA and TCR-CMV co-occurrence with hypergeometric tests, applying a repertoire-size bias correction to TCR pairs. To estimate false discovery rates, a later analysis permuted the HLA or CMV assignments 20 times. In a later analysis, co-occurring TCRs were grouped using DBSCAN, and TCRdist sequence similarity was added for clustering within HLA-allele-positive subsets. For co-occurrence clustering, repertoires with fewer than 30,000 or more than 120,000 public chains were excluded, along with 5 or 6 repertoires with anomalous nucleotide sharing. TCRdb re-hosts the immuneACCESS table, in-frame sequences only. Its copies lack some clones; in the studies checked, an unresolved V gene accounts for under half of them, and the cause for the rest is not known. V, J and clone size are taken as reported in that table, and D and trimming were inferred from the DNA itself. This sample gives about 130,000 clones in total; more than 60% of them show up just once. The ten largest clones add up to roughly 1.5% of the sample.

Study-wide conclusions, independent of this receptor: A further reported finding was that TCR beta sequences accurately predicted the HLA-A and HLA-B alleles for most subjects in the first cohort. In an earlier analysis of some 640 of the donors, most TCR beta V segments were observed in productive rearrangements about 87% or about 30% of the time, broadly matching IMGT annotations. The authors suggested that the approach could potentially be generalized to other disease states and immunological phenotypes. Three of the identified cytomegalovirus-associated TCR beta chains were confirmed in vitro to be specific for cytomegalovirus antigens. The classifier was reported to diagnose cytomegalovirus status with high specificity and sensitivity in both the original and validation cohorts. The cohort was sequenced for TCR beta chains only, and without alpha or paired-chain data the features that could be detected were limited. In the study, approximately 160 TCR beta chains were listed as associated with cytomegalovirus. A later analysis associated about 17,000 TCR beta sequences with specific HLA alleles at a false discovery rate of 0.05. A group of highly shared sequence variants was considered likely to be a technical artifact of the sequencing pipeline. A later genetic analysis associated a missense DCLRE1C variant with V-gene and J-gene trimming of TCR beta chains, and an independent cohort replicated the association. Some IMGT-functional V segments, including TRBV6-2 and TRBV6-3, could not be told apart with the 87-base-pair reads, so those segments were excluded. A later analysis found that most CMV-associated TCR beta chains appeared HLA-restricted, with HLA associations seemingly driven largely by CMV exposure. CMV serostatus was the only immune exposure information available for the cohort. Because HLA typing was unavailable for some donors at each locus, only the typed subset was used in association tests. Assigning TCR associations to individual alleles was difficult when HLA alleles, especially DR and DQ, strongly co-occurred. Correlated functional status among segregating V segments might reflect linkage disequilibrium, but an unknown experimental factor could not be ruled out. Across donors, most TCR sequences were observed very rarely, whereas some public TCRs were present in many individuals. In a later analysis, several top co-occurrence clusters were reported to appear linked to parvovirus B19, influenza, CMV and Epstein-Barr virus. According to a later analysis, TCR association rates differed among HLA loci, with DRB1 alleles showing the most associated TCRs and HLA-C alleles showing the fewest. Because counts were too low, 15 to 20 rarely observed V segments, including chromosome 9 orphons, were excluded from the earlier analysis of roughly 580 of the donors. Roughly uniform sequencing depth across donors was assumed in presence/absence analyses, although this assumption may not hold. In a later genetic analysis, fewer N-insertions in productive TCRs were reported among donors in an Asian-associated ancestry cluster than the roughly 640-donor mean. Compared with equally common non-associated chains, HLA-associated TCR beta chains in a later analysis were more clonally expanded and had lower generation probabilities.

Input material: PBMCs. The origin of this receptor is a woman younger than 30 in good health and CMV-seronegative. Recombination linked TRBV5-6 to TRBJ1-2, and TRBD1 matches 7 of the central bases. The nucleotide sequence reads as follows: TGTGCCAGCAGCCCCCTTGCGGGACAGAGTTATGGCTACACCTTC. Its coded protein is CASSPLAGQSYGYTF.